The text below deals with one TCR beta chain. This record belongs to a study of cytomegalovirus exposure and HLA in healthy donors. CDR1 is SGHTA, CDR2 FQGNSA, per germline. V lost 5 bases and J lost 5; bases outside the gene matches: 3. This CDR3 has 14 amino acids. PCR was performed using 60 Vbeta and 13 Jbeta primers. Data came from immunoSEQ multiplex PCR; TCRdb stores just in-frame clones and leaves some out. This sample carries 75,000 to 90,000 clones, more than 60% of them seen once, and the ten largest clones take 10% to 15%. V is TRBV7-2 and J is TRBJ2-5; 12 bases are shared with TRBD2. The TCR comes from a human donor in good health. The sequenced sample was PBMCs. The CDR3 protein is CASSQGLAGETQYF. CDR3 nucleotides: TGTGCCAGCAGCCAGGGACTAGCGGGTGAGACCCAGTACTTC.